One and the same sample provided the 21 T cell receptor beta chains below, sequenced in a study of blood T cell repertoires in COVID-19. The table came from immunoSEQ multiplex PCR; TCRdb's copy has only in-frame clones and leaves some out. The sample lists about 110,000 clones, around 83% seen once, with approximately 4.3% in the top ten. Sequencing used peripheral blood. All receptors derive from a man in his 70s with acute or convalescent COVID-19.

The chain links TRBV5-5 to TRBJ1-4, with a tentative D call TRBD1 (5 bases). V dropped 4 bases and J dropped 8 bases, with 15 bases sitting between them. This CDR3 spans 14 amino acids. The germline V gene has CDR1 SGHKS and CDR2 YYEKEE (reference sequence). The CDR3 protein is CASSIGTGGEKLFF. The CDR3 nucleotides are TGTGCCAGCAGCATCGGAACAGGTGGAGAAAAACTGTTTTTT.

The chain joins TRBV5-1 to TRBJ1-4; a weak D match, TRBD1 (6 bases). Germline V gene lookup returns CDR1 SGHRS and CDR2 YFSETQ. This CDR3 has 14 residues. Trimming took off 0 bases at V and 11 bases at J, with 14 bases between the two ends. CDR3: CASSLDGGADKLFF. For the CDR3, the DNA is TGCGCCAGCAGCTTGGACGGGGGGGCGGACAAACTGTTTTTT.

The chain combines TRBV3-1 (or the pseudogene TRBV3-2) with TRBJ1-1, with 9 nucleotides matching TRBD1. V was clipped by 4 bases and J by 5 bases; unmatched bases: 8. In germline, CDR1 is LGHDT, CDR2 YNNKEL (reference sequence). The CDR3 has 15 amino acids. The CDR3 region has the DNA TGTGCCAGCAGCCCCACGGGACAGGGAGGGACTGAAGCTTTCTTT. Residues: CASSPTGQGGTEAFF.

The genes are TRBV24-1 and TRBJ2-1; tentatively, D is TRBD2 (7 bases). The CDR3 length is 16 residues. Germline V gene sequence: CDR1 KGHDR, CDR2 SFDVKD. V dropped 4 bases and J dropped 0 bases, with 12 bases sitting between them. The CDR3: CATSEGGALSYNEQFF. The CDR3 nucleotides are TGTGCCACCAGTGAAGGGGGGGCCCTCTCCTACAATGAGCAGTTCTTC.

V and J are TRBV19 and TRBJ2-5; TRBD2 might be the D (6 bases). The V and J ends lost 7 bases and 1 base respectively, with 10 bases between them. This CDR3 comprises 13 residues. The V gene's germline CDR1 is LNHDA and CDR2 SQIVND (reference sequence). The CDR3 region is CASTSTSQETQYF. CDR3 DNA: TGTGCCAGTACTTCGACTAGCCAAGAGACCCAGTACTTC.

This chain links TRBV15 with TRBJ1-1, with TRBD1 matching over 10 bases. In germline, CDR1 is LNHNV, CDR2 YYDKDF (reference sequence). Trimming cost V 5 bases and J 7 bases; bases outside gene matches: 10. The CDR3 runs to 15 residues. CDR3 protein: CATSRDRGRTLEAFF. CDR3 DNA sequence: TGTGCCACCAGCCGGGACAGGGGTAGGACACTTGAAGCTTTCTTT.

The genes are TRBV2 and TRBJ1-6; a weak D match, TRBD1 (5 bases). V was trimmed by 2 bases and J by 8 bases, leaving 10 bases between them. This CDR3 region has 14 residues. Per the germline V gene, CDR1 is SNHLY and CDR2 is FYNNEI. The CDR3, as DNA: TGTGCCAGCAGTGAACTGACAGAAGATTCACCCCTCCACTTT. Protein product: CASSELTEDSPLHF.

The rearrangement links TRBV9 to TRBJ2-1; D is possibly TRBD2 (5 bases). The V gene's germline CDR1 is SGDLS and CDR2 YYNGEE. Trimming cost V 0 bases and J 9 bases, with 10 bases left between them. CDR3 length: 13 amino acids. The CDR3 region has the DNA TGTGCCAGCAGCGTAGCCGGTCGGGGTGAGCAGTTCTTC. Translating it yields CASSVAGRGEQFF.

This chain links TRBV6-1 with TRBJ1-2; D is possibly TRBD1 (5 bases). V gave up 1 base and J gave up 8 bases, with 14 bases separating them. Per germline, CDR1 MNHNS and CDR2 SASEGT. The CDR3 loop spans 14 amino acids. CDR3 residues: CASSEVMAGKGYTF. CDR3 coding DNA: TGTGCCAGCAGTGAAGTGATGGCAGGGAAAGGCTACACCTTC.

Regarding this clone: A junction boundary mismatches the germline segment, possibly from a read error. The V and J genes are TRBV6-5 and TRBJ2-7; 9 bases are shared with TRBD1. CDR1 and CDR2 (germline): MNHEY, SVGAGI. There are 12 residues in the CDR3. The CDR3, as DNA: TGTGCCAGCAGTACCGTACAGGGGGCCGGGAACTTC. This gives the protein CASSTVQGAGNF.

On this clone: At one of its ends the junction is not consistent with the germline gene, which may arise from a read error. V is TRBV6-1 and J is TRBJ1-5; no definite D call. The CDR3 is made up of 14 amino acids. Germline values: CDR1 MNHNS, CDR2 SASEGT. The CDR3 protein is CASREAAGNQPQHF. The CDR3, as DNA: TGTGCCAGCAGGGAAGCCGCGGGGAATCAGCCCCAGCATTTT.

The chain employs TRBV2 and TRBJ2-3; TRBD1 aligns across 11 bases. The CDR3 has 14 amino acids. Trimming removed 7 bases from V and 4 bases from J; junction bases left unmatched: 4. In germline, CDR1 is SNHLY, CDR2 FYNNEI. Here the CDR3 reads CASTRDRGSDTQYF. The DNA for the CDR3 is TGTGCCAGCACCCGGGACAGGGGGTCAGATACGCAGTATTTT.

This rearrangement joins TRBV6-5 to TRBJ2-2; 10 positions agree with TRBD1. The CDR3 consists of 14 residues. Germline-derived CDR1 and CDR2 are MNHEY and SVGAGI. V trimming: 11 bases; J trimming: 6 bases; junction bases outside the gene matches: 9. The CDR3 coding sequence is TGTGCCGTGGGGGGGACAGGGGTCGCCGGGGAGCTGTTTTTT. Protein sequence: CAVGGTGVAGELFF.

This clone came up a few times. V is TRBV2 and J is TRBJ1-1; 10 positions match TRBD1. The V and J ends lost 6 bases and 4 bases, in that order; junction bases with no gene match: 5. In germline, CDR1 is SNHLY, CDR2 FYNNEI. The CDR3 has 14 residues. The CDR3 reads CASRGDRGGTEAFF. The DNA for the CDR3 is TGTGCCAGCAGGGGGGACAGGGGAGGCACTGAAGCTTTCTTT.

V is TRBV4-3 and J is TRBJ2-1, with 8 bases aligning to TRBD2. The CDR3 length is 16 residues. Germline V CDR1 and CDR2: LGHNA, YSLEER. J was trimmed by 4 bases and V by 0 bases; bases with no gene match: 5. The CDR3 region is CASSQEERGLYNEQFF. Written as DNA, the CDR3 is TGCGCCAGCAGCCAAGAAGAGCGGGGGTTATACAATGAGCAGTTCTTC.

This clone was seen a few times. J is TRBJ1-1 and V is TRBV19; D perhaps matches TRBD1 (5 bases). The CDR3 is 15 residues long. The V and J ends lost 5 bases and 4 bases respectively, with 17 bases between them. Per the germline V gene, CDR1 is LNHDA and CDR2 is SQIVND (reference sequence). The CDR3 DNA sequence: TGTGCCAGTAGTCGACGACAGATTATGGGCACTGAAGCTTTCTTT. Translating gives CASSRRQIMGTEAFF.

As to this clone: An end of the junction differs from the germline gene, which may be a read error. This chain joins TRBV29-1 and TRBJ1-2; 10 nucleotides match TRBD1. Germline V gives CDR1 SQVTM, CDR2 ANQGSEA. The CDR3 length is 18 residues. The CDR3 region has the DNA TGCAGCGCTGAAGCGCCTCTCCCGGGACAGGGGATCTACTATGGCTACACCTTC. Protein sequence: CSAEAPLPGQGIYYGYTF. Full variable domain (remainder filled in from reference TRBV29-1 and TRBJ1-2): SAVISQKPSRDICQRGTSLTIQCQVDSQVTMMFWYRQQPGQSLTLIATANQGSEATYESGFVIDKFPISRPNLTFSTLTVSNMSPEDSSIYLCSAEAPLPGQGIYYGYTFGSGTRLTVV.

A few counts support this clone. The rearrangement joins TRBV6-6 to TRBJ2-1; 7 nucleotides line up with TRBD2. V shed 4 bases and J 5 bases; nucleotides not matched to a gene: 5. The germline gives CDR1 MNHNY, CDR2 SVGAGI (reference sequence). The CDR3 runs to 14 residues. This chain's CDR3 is CASSFSGGHNEQFF. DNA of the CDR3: TGTGCCAGCAGTTTTTCGGGGGGTCACAATGAGCAGTTCTTC.

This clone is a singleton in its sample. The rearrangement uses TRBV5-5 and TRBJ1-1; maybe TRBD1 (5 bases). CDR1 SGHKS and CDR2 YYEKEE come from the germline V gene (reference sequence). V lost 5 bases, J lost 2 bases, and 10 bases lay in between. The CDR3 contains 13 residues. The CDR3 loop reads CASRQGVNTEAFF. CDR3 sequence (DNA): TGTGCCAGCAGACAAGGGGTCAACACTGAAGCTTTCTTT.

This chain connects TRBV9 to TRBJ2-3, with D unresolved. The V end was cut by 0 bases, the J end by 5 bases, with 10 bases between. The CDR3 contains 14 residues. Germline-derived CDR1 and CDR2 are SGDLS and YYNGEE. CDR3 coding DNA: TGTGCCAGCAGCGTAGCACCGCTAGAAGATACGCAGTATTTT. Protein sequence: CASSVAPLEDTQYF.

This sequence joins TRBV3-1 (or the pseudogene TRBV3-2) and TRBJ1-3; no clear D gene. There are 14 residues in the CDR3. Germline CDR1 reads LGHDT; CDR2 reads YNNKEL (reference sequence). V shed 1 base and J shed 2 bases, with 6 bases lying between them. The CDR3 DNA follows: TGTGCCAGCAGCCAAGGGAGCGCTGGAAACACCATATATTTT. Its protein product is CASSQGSAGNTIYF.